This TCR beta chain was captured in a study of PD-1 blockade in mismatch repair-deficient tumors. PCR or immunohistochemistry showed mismatch repair deficiency in every enrolled patient. Some clones are missing from TCRdb's copy, which holds only in-frame ones; the method was immunoSEQ multiplex PCR. Among approximately 130,000 clones listed, approximately 90% were seen once. With 5 bases removed from V and 3 bases from J, the gap between germline ends came to 14 bases. The CDR3 extends over 14 amino acids. Germline V gene sequence: CDR1 MGHRA, CDR2 YSYEKL. Sequencing was performed on peripheral blood, taken 44 weeks after starting pembrolizumab. The receptor's source is an adult with mismatch repair-deficient cancer. The chain is built from TRBV4-1 and TRBJ2-7; tentative D call: TRBD2 (6 bases). The CDR3 nucleotides read TGCGCCAGCAGCGTACTAGCTCTGAACTACGAGCAGTACTTC. Translation: CASSVLALNYEQYF.